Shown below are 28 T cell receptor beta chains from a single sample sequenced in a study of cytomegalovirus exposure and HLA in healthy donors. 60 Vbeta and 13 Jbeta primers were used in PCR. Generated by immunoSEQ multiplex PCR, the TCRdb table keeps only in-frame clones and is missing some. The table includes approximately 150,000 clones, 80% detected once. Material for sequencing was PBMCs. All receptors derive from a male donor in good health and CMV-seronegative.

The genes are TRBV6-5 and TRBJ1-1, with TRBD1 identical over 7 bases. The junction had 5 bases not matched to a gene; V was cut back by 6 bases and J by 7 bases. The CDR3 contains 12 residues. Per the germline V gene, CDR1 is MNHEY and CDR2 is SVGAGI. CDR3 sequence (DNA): TGTGCCAGCAGCAAGGGACAGCATGAAGCTTTCTTT. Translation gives CASSKGQHEAFF.

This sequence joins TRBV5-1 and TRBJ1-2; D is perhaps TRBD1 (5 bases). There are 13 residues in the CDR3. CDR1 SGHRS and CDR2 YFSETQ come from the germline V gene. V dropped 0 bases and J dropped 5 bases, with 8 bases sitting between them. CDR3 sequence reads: CASSLGDSYGYTF. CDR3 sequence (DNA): TGCGCCAGCAGCTTGGGGGACTCATATGGCTACACCTTC.

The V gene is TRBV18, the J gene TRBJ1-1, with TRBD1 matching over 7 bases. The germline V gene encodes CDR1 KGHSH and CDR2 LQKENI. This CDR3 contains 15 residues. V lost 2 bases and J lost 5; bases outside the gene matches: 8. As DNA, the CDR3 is TGTGCCAGCTCACCAAAAACGACAGGGATTACTGAAGCTTTCTTT. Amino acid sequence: CASSPKTTGITEAFF.

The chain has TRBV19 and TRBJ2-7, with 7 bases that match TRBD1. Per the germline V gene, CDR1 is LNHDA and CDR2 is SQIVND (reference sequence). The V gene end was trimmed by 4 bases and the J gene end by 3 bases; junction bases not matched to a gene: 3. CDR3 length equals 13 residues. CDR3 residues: CASSTRTGYEQYF. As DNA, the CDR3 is TGTGCCAGTAGTACAAGGACAGGCTACGAGCAGTACTTC.

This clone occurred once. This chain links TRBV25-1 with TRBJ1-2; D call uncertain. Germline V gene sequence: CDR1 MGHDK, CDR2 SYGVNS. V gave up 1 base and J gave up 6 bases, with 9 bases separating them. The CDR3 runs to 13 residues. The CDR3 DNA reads TGTGCCAGCAGTGAATCCCCGTTCGATGGCTACACCTTC. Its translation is CASSESPFDGYTF.

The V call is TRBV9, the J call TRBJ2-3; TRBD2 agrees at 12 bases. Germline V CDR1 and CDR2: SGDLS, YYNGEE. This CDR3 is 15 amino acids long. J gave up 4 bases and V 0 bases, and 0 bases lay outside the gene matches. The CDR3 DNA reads TGTGCCAGCAGCGTAGCTAGCGGGGGGGCAGATACGCAGTATTTT. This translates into CASSVASGGADTQYF.

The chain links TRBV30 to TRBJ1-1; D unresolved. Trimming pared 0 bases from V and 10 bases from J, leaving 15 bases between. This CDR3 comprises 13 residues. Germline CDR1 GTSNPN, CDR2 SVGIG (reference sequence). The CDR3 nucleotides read TGTGCCTGGAGTGTACTTTTGAGTTCCCGAGCTTTCTTT. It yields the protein CAWSVLLSSRAFF.

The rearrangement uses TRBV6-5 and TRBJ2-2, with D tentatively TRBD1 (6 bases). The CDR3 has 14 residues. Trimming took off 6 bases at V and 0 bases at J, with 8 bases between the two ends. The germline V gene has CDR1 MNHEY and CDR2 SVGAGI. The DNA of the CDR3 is TGTGCCAGCAGGGACAGAACGAACACCGGGGAGCTGTTTTTT. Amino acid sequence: CASRDRTNTGELFF.

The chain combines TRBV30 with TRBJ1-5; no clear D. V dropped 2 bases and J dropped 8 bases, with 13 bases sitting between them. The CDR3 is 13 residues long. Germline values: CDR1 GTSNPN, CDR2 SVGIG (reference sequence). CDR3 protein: CAWSIAVREPQHF. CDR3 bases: TGTGCCTGGAGTATTGCCGTGAGGGAGCCCCAGCATTTT.

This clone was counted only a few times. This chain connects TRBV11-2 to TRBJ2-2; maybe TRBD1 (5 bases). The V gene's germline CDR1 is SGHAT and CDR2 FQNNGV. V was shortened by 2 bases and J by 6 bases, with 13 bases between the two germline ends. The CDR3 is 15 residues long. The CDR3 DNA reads TGTGCCAGCAGCTTATCATCAGGGATCCCCGGGGAGCTGTTTTTT. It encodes CASSLSSGIPGELFF.

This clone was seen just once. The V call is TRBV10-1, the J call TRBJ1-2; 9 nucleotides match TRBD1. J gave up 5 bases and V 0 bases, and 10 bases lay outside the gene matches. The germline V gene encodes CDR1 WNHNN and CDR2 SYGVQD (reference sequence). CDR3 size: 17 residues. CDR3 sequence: CASSESTGQGVGYGYTF. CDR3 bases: TGCGCCAGCAGTGAGTCGACGGGACAGGGTGTAGGGTATGGCTACACCTTC.

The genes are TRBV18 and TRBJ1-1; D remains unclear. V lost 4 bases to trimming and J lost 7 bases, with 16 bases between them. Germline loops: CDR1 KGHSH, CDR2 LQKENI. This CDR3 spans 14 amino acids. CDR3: CASSQAENWDEAFF. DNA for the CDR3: TGTGCCAGCTCACAAGCGGAGAACTGGGATGAAGCTTTCTTT.

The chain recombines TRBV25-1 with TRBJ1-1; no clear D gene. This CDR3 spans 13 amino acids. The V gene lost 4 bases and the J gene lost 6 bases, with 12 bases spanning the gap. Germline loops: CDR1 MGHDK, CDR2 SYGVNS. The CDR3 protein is CASSVEGRAEAFF. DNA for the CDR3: TGTGCCAGCAGTGTTGAGGGTAGGGCTGAAGCTTTCTTT.

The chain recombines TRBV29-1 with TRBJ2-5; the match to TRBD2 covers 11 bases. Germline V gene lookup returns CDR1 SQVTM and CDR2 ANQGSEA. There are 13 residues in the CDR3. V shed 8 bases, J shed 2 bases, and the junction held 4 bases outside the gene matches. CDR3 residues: CSFGTSGQETQYF. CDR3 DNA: TGCAGCTTCGGGACTAGCGGACAAGAGACCCAGTACTTC.

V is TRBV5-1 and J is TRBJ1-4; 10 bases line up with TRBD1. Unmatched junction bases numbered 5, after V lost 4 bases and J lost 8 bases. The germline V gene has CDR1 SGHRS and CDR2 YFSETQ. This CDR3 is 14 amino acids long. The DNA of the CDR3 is TGCGCCAGCAGCCTGGGACAGGGGCTGGAAAAACTGTTTTTT. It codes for CASSLGQGLEKLFF.

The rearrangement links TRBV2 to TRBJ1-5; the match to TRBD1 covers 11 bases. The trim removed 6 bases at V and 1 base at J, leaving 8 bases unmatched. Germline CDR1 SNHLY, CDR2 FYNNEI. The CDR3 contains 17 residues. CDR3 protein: CASRRTGGAKSNQPQHF. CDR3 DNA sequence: TGTGCCAGCAGGAGGACAGGGGGCGCGAAGAGCAATCAGCCCCAGCATTTT.

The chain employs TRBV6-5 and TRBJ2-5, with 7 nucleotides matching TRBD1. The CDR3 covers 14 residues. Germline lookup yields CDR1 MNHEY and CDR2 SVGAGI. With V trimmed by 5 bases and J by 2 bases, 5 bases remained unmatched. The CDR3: CASSKWDRQETQYF. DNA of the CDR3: TGTGCCAGCAGTAAGTGGGACAGACAAGAGACCCAGTACTTC.

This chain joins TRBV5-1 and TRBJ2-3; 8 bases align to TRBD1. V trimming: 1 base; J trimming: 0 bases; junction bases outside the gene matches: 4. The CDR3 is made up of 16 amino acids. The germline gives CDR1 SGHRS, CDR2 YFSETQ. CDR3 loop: CASSLQGQGSTDTQYF. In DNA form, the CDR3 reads TGCGCCAGCAGCTTGCAAGGACAGGGTAGCACAGATACGCAGTATTTT. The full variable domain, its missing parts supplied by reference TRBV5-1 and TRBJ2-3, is KAGVTQTPRYLIKTRGQQVTLSCSPISGHRSVSWYQQTPGQGLQFLFEYFSETQRNKGNFPGRFSGRQFSNSRSEMNVSTLELGDSALYLCASSLQGQGSTDTQYFGPGTRLTVL.

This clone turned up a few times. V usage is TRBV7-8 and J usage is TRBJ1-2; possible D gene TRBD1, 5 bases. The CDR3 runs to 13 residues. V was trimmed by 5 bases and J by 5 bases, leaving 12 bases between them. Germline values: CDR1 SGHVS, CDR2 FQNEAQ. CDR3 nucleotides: TGTGCCAGCAGCCCGACAGAACAGTATGGCTACACCTTC. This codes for CASSPTEQYGYTF.

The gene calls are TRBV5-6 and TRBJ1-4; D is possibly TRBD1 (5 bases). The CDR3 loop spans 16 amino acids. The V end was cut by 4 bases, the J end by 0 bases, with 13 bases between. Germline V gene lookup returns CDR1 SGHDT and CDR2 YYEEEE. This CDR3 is CASSAYTGATNEKLFF. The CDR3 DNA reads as TGTGCCAGCAGCGCGTACACAGGTGCAACTAATGAAAAACTGTTTTTT.

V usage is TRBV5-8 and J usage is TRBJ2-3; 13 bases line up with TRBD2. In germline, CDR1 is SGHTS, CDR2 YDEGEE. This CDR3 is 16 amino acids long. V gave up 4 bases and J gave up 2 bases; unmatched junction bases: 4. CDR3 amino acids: CASSLGLAGTTDTQYF. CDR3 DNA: TGTGCCAGCAGCCTGGGACTAGCGGGGACCACAGATACGCAGTATTTT. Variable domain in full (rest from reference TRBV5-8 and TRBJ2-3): EAGVTQSPTHLIKTRGQQATLRCSPISGHTSVYWYQQALGLGLQFLLWYDEGEERNRGNFPPRFSGRQFPNYSSELNVNALELEDSALYLCASSLGLAGTTDTQYFGPGTRLTVL.

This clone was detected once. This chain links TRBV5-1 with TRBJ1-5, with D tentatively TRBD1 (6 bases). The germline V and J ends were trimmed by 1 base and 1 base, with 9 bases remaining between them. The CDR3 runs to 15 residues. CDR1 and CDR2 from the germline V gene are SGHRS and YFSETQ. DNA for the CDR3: TGCGCCAGCAGCTTGATGGGACAAAGCAATCAGCCCCAGCATTTT. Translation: CASSLMGQSNQPQHF.

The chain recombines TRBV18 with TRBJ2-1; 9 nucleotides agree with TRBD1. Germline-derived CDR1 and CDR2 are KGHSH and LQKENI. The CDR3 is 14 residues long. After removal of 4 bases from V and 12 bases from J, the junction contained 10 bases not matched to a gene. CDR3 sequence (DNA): TGTGCCAGCTCACAACGGACAGGGGACGATGGGCAGTTCTTC. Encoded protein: CASSQRTGDDGQFF.

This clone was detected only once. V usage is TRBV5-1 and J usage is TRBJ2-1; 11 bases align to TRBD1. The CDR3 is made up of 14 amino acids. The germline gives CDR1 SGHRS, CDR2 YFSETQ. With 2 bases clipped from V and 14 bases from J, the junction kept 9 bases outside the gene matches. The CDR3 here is CASSFRTGGSSEFF. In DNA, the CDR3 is TGCGCCAGCAGCTTTCGGACAGGGGGCTCCTCCGAGTTCTTC.

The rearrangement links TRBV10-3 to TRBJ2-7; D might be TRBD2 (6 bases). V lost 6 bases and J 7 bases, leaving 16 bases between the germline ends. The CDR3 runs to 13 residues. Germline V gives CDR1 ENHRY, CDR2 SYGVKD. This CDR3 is CAIRVSQGGEQYF. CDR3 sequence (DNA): TGTGCCATCAGGGTTAGTCAGGGAGGTGAGCAGTACTTC.

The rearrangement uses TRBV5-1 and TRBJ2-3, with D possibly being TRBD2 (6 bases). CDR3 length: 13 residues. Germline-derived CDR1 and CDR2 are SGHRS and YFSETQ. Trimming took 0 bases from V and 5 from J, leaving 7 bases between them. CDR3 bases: TGCGCCAGCAGCTTGGGGGGGGAAGATACGCAGTATTTT. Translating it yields CASSLGGEDTQYF.

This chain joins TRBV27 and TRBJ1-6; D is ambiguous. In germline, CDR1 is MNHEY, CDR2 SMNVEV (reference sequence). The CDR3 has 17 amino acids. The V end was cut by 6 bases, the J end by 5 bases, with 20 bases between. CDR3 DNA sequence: TGTGCCAGCAGAGGTTTGATGCGGGATCCTAATAATTCACCCCTCCACTTT. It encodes CASRGLMRDPNNSPLHF.

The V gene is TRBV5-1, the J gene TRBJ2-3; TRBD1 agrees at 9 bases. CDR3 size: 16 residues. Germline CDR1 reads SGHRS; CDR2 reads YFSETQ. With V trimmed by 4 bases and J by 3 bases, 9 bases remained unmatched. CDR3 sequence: CASSTERTGVTDTQYF. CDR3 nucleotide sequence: TGCGCCAGCAGCACGGAACGGACAGGGGTGACAGATACGCAGTATTTT.